The 26 T cell receptor beta chains presented below share a single source sample, sequenced in a study of post-analysis software for immune sequencing data. Points from the study as a whole: In patients, TRBV5-6, TRBV5-1 and TRBV20-1 belonged to roughly five TRBV segments found more frequently than in controls.

TCR beta libraries were prepared from cDNA with unique molecular identifiers. TCRdb used MiXCR to reprocess the PCR reads, holding one entry per CDR3 protein. The sample contains 750,000 to 950,000 distinct CDR3 sequences, roughly 50% of which appear only once. Antigens for these TCRs are unknown. Sequencing was performed on blood. These TCRs come from a girl between 10 and 17 years old with multiple sclerosis.

This clonotype showed up just a few times. The rearrangement joins TRBV6-1 to TRBJ1-5; D perhaps matches TRBD1 (6 bases). The CDR3 covers 14 residues. From germline, CDR1 is MNHNS and CDR2 SASEGT. V dropped 2 bases and J dropped 11 bases, with 16 bases sitting between them. CDR3 residues: CASSEIDGGQAQHF. The CDR3 bases are TGTGCCAGCAGTGAAATCGATGGGGGGCAAGCCCAGCATTTT.

This clonotype was seen more than once but under ten times. The CDR3 reads CASSVGTSGAQETQYF. CDR3 sequence (DNA): TGTGCCAGCAGCGTAGGGACTAGCGGAGCTCAAGAGACCCAGTACTTC. The chain has TRBV9 and TRBJ2-5; 10 nucleotides align to TRBD2. V dropped 0 bases and J dropped 2; count of bases not matched to a gene: 4. This CDR3 spans 16 amino acids. In germline, CDR1 is SGDLS, CDR2 YYNGEE. Filled out from reference TRBV9 and TRBJ2-5, the complete variable domain reads DSGVTQTPKHLITATGQRVTLRCSPRSGDLSVYWYQQSLDQGLQFLIQYYNGEERAKGNILERFSAQQFPDLHSELNLSSLELGDSALYFCASSVGTSGAQETQYFGPGTRLLVL.

This chain links TRBV20-1 with TRBJ2-3; possible D gene TRBD2, 7 bases. Germline assignment: CDR1 DFQATT and CDR2 SNEGSKA (reference sequence). The CDR3 loop spans 18 amino acids. The ends were cut back, 6 bases at V and 2 bases at J, with 27 bases in the middle. CDR3 nucleotides: TGCAGTGCCGACTCGAGACAGTGGACGGGGGGCTTCACAGATACGCAGTATTTT. It encodes CSADSRQWTGGFTDTQYF.

The chain employs TRBV3-1 and TRBJ2-5; D not resolved. The length of the CDR3 is 14 residues. The V end was cut by 3 bases, the J end by 5 bases, with 13 bases between. The germline V gene has CDR1 LGHDT and CDR2 YNNKEL (reference sequence). For the CDR3, the DNA is TGTGCCAGCAGCCATGGCAGGTCTCGCGAGACCCAGTACTTC. Translated: CASSHGRSRETQYF.

As to this clonotype: One junction end disagrees with the germline gene, perhaps due to a read error. This chain uses TRBV12-3 or TRBV12-4 with TRBJ2-7, with D possibly matching TRBD1 (6 bases). The CDR3 loop spans 13 amino acids. The CDR3 is CTSSPRTAYEQYF. CDR3 nucleotide sequence: TGTACCAGCAGTCCCAGGACAGCCTACGAGCAGTACTTC.

The chain carries TRBV14 and TRBJ2-1; 14 bases map to TRBD2. The germline gives CDR1 SGHDN, CDR2 FVKESK. The CDR3 runs 21 residues. V was pared by 3 bases and J by 5 bases, with 18 bases of the junction left unmatched. The CDR3 sequence is CASSHTGLAGGPIPLNNEQFF. Written as DNA, the CDR3 is TGTGCCAGCAGCCACACAGGACTAGCGGGAGGCCCAATACCCCTAAACAATGAGCAGTTCTTC. The variable domain in full, completed from reference TRBV14 and TRBJ2-1, reads EAGVTQFPSHSVIEKGQTVTLRCDPISGHDNLYWYRRVMGKEIKFLLHFVKESKQDESGMPNNRFLAERTGGTYSTLKVQPAELEDSGVYFCASSHTGLAGGPIPLNNEQFFGPGTRLTVL.

This rearrangement joins TRBV29-1 to TRBJ1-5; D gene uncertain. Germline V gene sequence: CDR1 SQVTM, CDR2 ANQGSEA. The CDR3 is made up of 14 amino acids. V was shortened by 6 bases and J by 0 bases, with 12 bases between the two germline ends. CDR3 sequence: CSVGGHSSNQPQHF. The DNA of the CDR3 is TGCAGCGTGGGCGGCCACTCTAGCAATCAGCCCCAGCATTTT.

The gene calls are TRBV20-1 and TRBJ2-3; D perhaps matches TRBD1 (6 bases). Germline V lookup: CDR1 DFQATT, CDR2 SNEGSKA (reference sequence). The ends were cut back, 4 bases at V and 6 bases at J, with 8 bases in the middle. The CDR3 consists of 11 residues. The DNA for the CDR3 is TGCAGTGCTACAGGGGCCGATACGCAGTATTTT. Residues: CSATGADTQYF.

Details on this clonotype: Without the conserved terminal phenylalanine or tryptophan, this CDR3 likely stems from a read error. V is TRBV29-1 and J is TRBJ2-5, with TRBD2 matching over 7 bases. The germline gives CDR1 SQVTM, CDR2 ANQGSEA. J gave up 5 bases and V 6 bases, and 12 bases lay outside the gene matches. The CDR3 consists of 14 residues. In DNA, the CDR3 is TGCAGCGTGGCCCCGCCGGGAGGTCTTGAGACCCAGTACGTC. Its protein is CSVAPPGGLETQYV.

This clonotype was counted between two and nine times. This chain connects TRBV29-1 to TRBJ2-7; perhaps TRBD1 as D (7 bases). The CDR3 runs to 14 residues. Trimming pared 5 bases from V and 3 bases from J, leaving 17 bases between. Germline V CDR1 and CDR2: SQVTM, ANQGSEA. The CDR3 reads CSVSSRGAVYEQYF. The CDR3 DNA reads TGCAGCGTTTCCTCCAGGGGGGCTGTCTACGAGCAGTACTTC.

This clonotype was counted between two and nine times. This chain uses TRBV2 with TRBJ1-5; 7 bases map to TRBD1. The germline gives CDR1 SNHLY, CDR2 FYNNEI. The J segment lost 5 bases and the V segment lost 6 bases, leaving 16 bases of the junction unmatched. This CDR3 spans 17 amino acids. Here the CDR3 DNA reads TGTGCCAGCAGGAGAAAAAATCGACAGGGTTTAGATCAGCCCCAGCATTTT. Its protein is CASRRKNRQGLDQPQHF.

The rearrangement links TRBV20-1 to TRBJ2-5; 8 nucleotides line up with TRBD2. Germline V gene lookup returns CDR1 DFQATT and CDR2 SNEGSKA (reference sequence). The CDR3 consists of 14 residues. The CDR3 reads CSLKRGLHQETQYF. CDR3 in DNA: TGCAGCCTTAAGCGGGGGCTTCACCAAGAGACCCAGTACTTC.

This clonotype showed up just a few times. The chain links TRBV5-6 to TRBJ2-7; maybe TRBD1 (6 bases). The CDR3 has 14 residues. Germline CDR1 reads SGHDT; CDR2 reads YYEEEE. V was cut by 2 bases and J by 1 base, with 10 bases left in between. The CDR3 is CASSFPQGSYEQYF. The CDR3 DNA reads as TGTGCCAGCAGCTTCCCACAGGGTTCCTACGAGCAGTACTTC.

The chain links TRBV12-5 to TRBJ2-7; D might be TRBD1 (5 bases). V was trimmed by 2 bases and J by 7 bases, leaving 18 bases between them. This CDR3 comprises 15 residues. The germline gives CDR1 LGHNT, CDR2 FRNRAP. The CDR3, as DNA: TGTGCTAGTGGTTTGACTACAATGAGGACAAGTGAGCAGTACTTC. This codes for CASGLTTMRTSEQYF.

V gene TRBV7-8 combines with J gene TRBJ2-4, with a tentative D call TRBD1 (5 bases). Between the trimmed V and J ends, which lost 4 bases and 7 bases, there was a span of 14 bases. The length of the CDR3 is 14 residues. The germline V gene encodes CDR1 SGHVS and CDR2 FQNEAQ. The CDR3 nucleotides are TGTGCCAGCAGCTGGGGCGGCCCCCAGAACATTCAGTACTTC. Translated: CASSWGGPQNIQYF.

The V and J genes are TRBV7-8 and TRBJ1-6; weak D call: TRBD1 (5 bases). Germline V CDR1 and CDR2: SGHVS, FQNEAQ. The length of the CDR3 is 16 residues. With 1 base removed from V and 7 bases from J, the gap between germline ends came to 14 bases. CDR3 sequence: CASSLVLQGANSPLHF. In nucleotides, the CDR3 is TGTGCCAGCAGCTTAGTCCTGCAGGGTGCGAATTCACCCCTCCACTTT.

The V and J genes are TRBV11-2 and TRBJ1-6; 8 bases match TRBD1. The length of the CDR3 is 16 residues. Germline values: CDR1 SGHAT, CDR2 FQNNGV. V was pared by 1 base and J by 9 bases, with 8 bases of the junction left unmatched. The CDR3 nucleotides read TGTGCCAGCAGCTTAGCCCTGACAGGGGCAGGTTCACCCCTCCACTTT. The encoded protein is CASSLALTGAGSPLHF. Combining the CDR3 with reference TRBV11-2 and TRBJ1-6 gives the whole variable domain EAGVAQSPRYKIIEKRQSVAFWCNPISGHATLYWYQQILGQGPKLLIQFQNNGVVDDSQLPKDRFSAERLKGVDSTLKIQPAKLEDSAVYLCASSLALTGAGSPLHFGNGTRLTVT.

The chain is built from TRBV20-1 and TRBJ2-1; 10 bases align to TRBD2. Germline CDR1 DFQATT, CDR2 SNEGSKA (reference sequence). The CDR3 has 14 residues. V lost 4 bases and J lost 6; bases outside the gene matches: 6. The CDR3 is CSATSGGAANEQFF. CDR3 sequence (DNA): TGCAGTGCTACCAGCGGGGGGGCAGCCAATGAGCAGTTCTTC.

The table lists this clonotype with a few counts. The V gene is TRBV20-1, the J gene TRBJ2-1; 11 bases match TRBD2. TRBJ2-7 explains the end of the DNA better; the J call may be wrong. In germline, CDR1 is DFQATT, CDR2 SNEGSKA (reference sequence). The CDR3 consists of 14 residues. For the CDR3, the DNA is TGCAGTGCTTCGGGACTAGCGGACTACAATGAGCAGTACTTC. Translated: CSASGLADYNEQYF.

CDR3 nucleotide sequence: TGTGCCAGCAGTCGTGGGACAGGGCTGGAAAATGGCTACACCTTC. It is translated as CASSRGTGLENGYTF. The J gene is TRBJ1-2, the V gene TRBV6-6, with 9 nucleotides matching TRBD1. Trimming took 5 bases from V and 6 from J; bases not matched to a gene: 10. Germline V gives CDR1 MNHNY, CDR2 SVGAGI (reference sequence). This CDR3 has 15 residues.

This clonotype was observed a handful of times. The V gene is TRBV5-1, the J gene TRBJ2-5, with D possibly TRBD2 on 5 matching bases. Deletions cut 1 base from V and 5 bases from J, with 15 bases between. The V gene's germline CDR1 is SGHRS and CDR2 YFSETQ. The CDR3 totals 15 residues. CDR3 amino acids: CASSLTGLPRETQYF. The CDR3 DNA follows: TGCGCCAGCAGCTTGACCGGACTCCCGAGGGAGACCCAGTACTTC.

The chain couples TRBV4-2 to TRBJ2-7; D might be TRBD1 (6 bases). Germline assignment: CDR1 LGHNA and CDR2 YNFKEQ. This CDR3 is 15 amino acids long. Trimming removed 9 bases from V and 3 bases from J, with 21 bases in between. CDR3 amino acids: CASRNLWDTHYEQYF. DNA for the CDR3: TGTGCCAGTAGAAACCTATGGGACACGCACTACGAGCAGTACTTC.

This rearrangement joins TRBV12-3 or TRBV12-4 to TRBJ1-2, with TRBD1 as a possible D gene (6 bases). The V gene lost 5 bases and the J gene lost 6 bases, with 7 bases spanning the gap. The CDR3 runs to 11 residues. This CDR3 is CASSAGDGYTF. The CDR3 coding sequence is TGTGCCAGCAGTGCAGGGGATGGCTACACCTTC.

This clonotype was picked up a small number of times. The V call is TRBV20-1, the J call TRBJ2-3; D unresolved. Trimming shortened V by 2 bases and J by 5 bases, and 8 bases separated the two germline ends. This CDR3 is 12 amino acids long. CDR1 is DFQATT and CDR2 is SNEGSKA in the germline V gene (reference sequence). The CDR3 here is CSARIPGDTQYF. CDR3 DNA sequence: TGCAGTGCTAGAATCCCCGGAGATACGCAGTATTTT.

This clonotype was detected a few times. V is TRBV6-5 and J is TRBJ2-1; 10 bases fit TRBD2. The CDR3 is 14 amino acids. V shed 7 bases, J shed 5 bases, and the junction held 5 bases outside the gene matches. Germline loops: CDR1 MNHEY, CDR2 SVGAGI. The CDR3 reads CASKGTSGNNEQFF. CDR3 sequence (DNA): TGTGCCAGCAAAGGTACTAGCGGGAACAATGAGCAGTTCTTC.

The rearrangement links TRBV7-2 to TRBJ2-7, with D possibly TRBD2 on 6 matching bases. Germline CDR1 reads SGHTA; CDR2 reads FQGNSA. V was trimmed by 4 bases and J by 11 bases, leaving 27 bases between them. The CDR3 covers 16 residues. CDR3 loop: CASSSYNGLPERGEYF. In DNA form, the CDR3 reads TGTGCCAGCAGCTCCTACAACGGACTACCGGAACGGGGAGAGTACTTC.